This T cell receptor beta chain was identified in a study of blood T cell repertoires in COVID-19. Generated by immunoSEQ multiplex PCR, the TCRdb table keeps only in-frame clones and is missing some. The data show about 150,000 clones, with roughly 84% seen just once and under 12% held by the top ten. The CDR3 runs to 11 residues. The V gene's germline CDR1 is MDHEN and CDR2 SYDVKM. As regards this clone: One end of the junction fails to match germline, which may point to a read error.

The specimen sequenced was peripheral blood. The source is a woman older than 75 with active or convalescent COVID-19. The chain recombines TRBV28 with TRBJ2-7; tentative D call: TRBD2 (7 bases). The CDR3 loop is CASSQGTNLHF. CDR3 DNA sequence: TGTGCCAGCAGCCAGGGGACTAACCTTCATTTC. The full variable domain, completed using reference TRBV28 and TRBJ2-7, is DVKVTQSSRYLVKRTGEKVFLECVQDMDHENMFWYRQDPGLGLRLIYFSYDVKMKEKGDIPEGYSVSREKKERFSLILESASTNQTSMYLCASSQGTNLHFGPGTRLTVT.